This is a list of T cell receptor beta chains from one sample in a study of cytomegalovirus exposure and HLA in healthy donors. The protocol was immunoSEQ multiplex PCR, while the TCRdb copy is restricted to in-frame clones and leaves out a portion. The sample table includes about 150,000 clones. The sequenced sample consisted of PBMCs. The receptors come from a woman between 45 and 60 years old in good health and CMV-seronegative. The CDR3 runs from the conserved cysteine through the conserved F or W. Fields, in order: V gene, J gene, D gene, CDR3 DNA, CDR3 protein. A D gene is named only where the DNA matches it firmly.

v_gene: TRBV9
j_gene: TRBJ2-3
d_gene: -
CDR3nt: TGTGCCAGCAGCGCACGTTCGTATCAGGGCTTAGATACGCAGTATTTT
CDR3aa: CASSARSYQGLDTQYF

v_gene: TRBV7-8
j_gene: TRBJ1-3
d_gene: -
CDR3nt: TGTGCCAGCAGCTTAAATTCCCAAAACACCATATATTTT
CDR3aa: CASSLNSQNTIYF

v_gene: TRBV2
j_gene: TRBJ1-6
d_gene: -
CDR3nt: TGTGCCAGCAGTGAACAGTTCAATTCACCCCTCCACTTT
CDR3aa: CASSEQFNSPLHF

v_gene: TRBV28
j_gene: TRBJ1-2
d_gene: -
CDR3nt: TGTGCCAGCAGCATTGGACAGTATGGCTACACCTTC
CDR3aa: CASSIGQYGYTF

v_gene: TRBV7-9
j_gene: TRBJ2-7
d_gene: -
CDR3nt: TGTGCCAGCAGCTTAGTACAGTACGAGCAGTACTTC
CDR3aa: CASSLVQYEQYF

v_gene: TRBV7-6
j_gene: TRBJ2-3
d_gene: TRBD2
CDR3nt: TGTGCCAGCAGCTCTCTAGCGGGAGACCCAGATACGCAGTATTTT
CDR3aa: CASSSLAGDPDTQYF

v_gene: TRBV6-5
j_gene: TRBJ1-5
d_gene: -
CDR3nt: TGTGCCAGCAGTCTACCCAATCAGCCCCAGCATTTT
CDR3aa: CASSLPNQPQHF

v_gene: TRBV28
j_gene: TRBJ2-7
d_gene: -
CDR3nt: TGTGCCAGCAGCCCCCCGAAAGACATTGACGAGCAGTACTTC
CDR3aa: CASSPPKDIDEQYF

v_gene: TRBV2
j_gene: TRBJ2-2
d_gene: -
CDR3nt: TGTGCCAGCAGTGCTCGACAGCTGATTAACACCGGGGAGCTGTTTTTT
CDR3aa: CASSARQLINTGELFF

v_gene: TRBV29-1
j_gene: TRBJ2-3
d_gene: TRBD1
CDR3nt: TGCAGCGCCCCGGGACAGGGGGCGGCTAGCGGACGGGTTGATACGCAGTATTTT
CDR3aa: CSAPGQGAASGRVDTQYF

v_gene: TRBV25-1
j_gene: TRBJ1-4
d_gene: -
CDR3nt: TGTGCCAGCAGTGAGTTCGGGATAGGCGAAAAACTGTTTTTT
CDR3aa: CASSEFGIGEKLFF

v_gene: TRBV11-2
j_gene: TRBJ2-3
d_gene: -
CDR3nt: TGTGCCAGCAGCCCTATACCTAGCACAGATACGCAGTATTTT
CDR3aa: CASSPIPSTDTQYF

v_gene: TRBV7-2
j_gene: TRBJ2-7
d_gene: TRBD1
CDR3nt: TGTGCCAGCGGACCGACAGGGGGTTCCTACGAGCAGTACTTC
CDR3aa: CASGPTGGSYEQYF

v_gene: TRBV5-4
j_gene: TRBJ1-6
d_gene: TRBD1
CDR3nt: TGTGCCAGCAGCTTGGGGGGACAGGGGGGGAATTCACCCCTCCACTTT
CDR3aa: CASSLGGQGGNSPLHF

v_gene: TRBV28
j_gene: TRBJ1-6
d_gene: TRBD1
CDR3nt: TGTGCCAGCAGTCCCGGTTCGAGGGGGCATCAGACACCCCTCCACTTT
CDR3aa: CASSPGSRGHQTPLHF

v_gene: TRBV5-4
j_gene: TRBJ2-3
d_gene: TRBD2
CDR3nt: TGTGCCAGCAGCGACCGGGCTAGCGGGGGGGCTTTGCAGTATTTT
CDR3aa: CASSDRASGGALQYF

v_gene: TRBV6-5
j_gene: TRBJ1-3
d_gene: TRBD1
CDR3nt: TGTGCTAGGGGGCTGGCACCCTCTGGAAACACCATATATTTT
CDR3aa: CARGLAPSGNTIYF

v_gene: TRBV7-2
j_gene: TRBJ1-1
d_gene: TRBD1
CDR3nt: TGTGCCAGCAGCTCCGACAGGGTTGAAGCTTTCTTT
CDR3aa: CASSSDRVEAFF

v_gene: TRBV5-5
j_gene: TRBJ2-7
d_gene: -
CDR3nt: TGTGCCAGCAGCTCCTTGACTGGCCGGGGCTACGAGCAGTACTTC
CDR3aa: CASSSLTGRGYEQYF

v_gene: TRBV6-1
j_gene: TRBJ1-1
d_gene: TRBD1
CDR3nt: TGTGCCATCCAACAGGGGGAGTACACTGAAGCTTTCTTT
CDR3aa: CAIQQGEYTEAFF

v_gene: TRBV5-1
j_gene: TRBJ2-7
d_gene: -
CDR3nt: TGCGCCAGCAGCTTGGGACAGGCTTCCTACGAGCAGTACTTC
CDR3aa: CASSLGQASYEQYF

v_gene: TRBV19
j_gene: TRBJ2-7
d_gene: -
CDR3nt: TGTGCCAGTATGGGAGGATACGAGCAGTACTTC
CDR3aa: CASMGGYEQYF

v_gene: TRBV6-5
j_gene: TRBJ1-3
d_gene: TRBD1
CDR3nt: TGTGCCAGCAGGCGAACCGGGACAGCCGGAAACACCATATATTTT
CDR3aa: CASRRTGTAGNTIYF

v_gene: TRBV7-6
j_gene: TRBJ2-6
d_gene: -
CDR3nt: TGTGCCAGCAGCTTACTAGGGGCAGCTGGGGCCAACGTCCTGACTTTC
CDR3aa: CASSLLGAAGANVLTF

v_gene: TRBV4-3
j_gene: TRBJ1-2
d_gene: -
CDR3nt: TGCGCCAGCACACAGGCCCGGACTAACTATGGCTACACCTTC
CDR3aa: CASTQARTNYGYTF

v_gene: TRBV4-3
j_gene: TRBJ2-1
d_gene: TRBD2
CDR3nt: TGCGCCAGCAGCCAAGATAGCGGGCTAGCGGGAGGGCCCTCCTACAATGAGCAGTTCTTC
CDR3aa: CASSQDSGLAGGPSYNEQFF

v_gene: TRBV4-2
j_gene: TRBJ2-5
d_gene: TRBD2
CDR3nt: TGTGCCAGCAGCCACCCCGGACTAGCGGGAGAGACCCAGTACTTC
CDR3aa: CASSHPGLAGETQYF

v_gene: TRBV27
j_gene: TRBJ2-7
d_gene: -
CDR3nt: TGTGCCAGCAGATATCAGGGCTCCTACGAGCAGTACTTC
CDR3aa: CASRYQGSYEQYF

v_gene: TRBV5-4
j_gene: TRBJ2-2
d_gene: TRBD1
CDR3nt: TGTGCCAGCAGCTTGCAGGGGGCGGGGAACACCGGGGAGCTGTTTTTT
CDR3aa: CASSLQGAGNTGELFF

v_gene: TRBV5-4
j_gene: TRBJ2-7
d_gene: TRBD2
CDR3nt: TGTGCCAGCAGCGTTCAACTAGCGGGGTCGGGTGAGCAGTACTTC
CDR3aa: CASSVQLAGSGEQYF

v_gene: TRBV7-2
j_gene: TRBJ1-5
d_gene: -
CDR3nt: TGTGCCAGCAGCCTCCTCGGAGGTCAGCCCCAGCATTTT
CDR3aa: CASSLLGGQPQHF

v_gene: TRBV11-2
j_gene: TRBJ1-4
d_gene: TRBD1
CDR3nt: TGTGCCAGCAGCCTAGGGACAGGGGGCGTTGAAAAACTGTTTTTT
CDR3aa: CASSLGTGGVEKLFF

v_gene: TRBV30
j_gene: TRBJ1-1
d_gene: -
CDR3nt: TGTGCCTGGAGCGCAGGGGAAGCTTTCTTT
CDR3aa: CAWSAGEAFF

v_gene: TRBV9
j_gene: TRBJ1-2
d_gene: -
CDR3nt: TGTGCCAGCAGCGTTTCTCAGGGGATGGACTATGGCTACACCTTC
CDR3aa: CASSVSQGMDYGYTF

v_gene: TRBV18
j_gene: TRBJ2-2
d_gene: -
CDR3nt: TGTGCCAGCTCACCACGACAGCCAGACACCGGGGAGCTGTTTTTT
CDR3aa: CASSPRQPDTGELFF

v_gene: TRBV9
j_gene: TRBJ2-1
d_gene: -
CDR3nt: TGTGCCAGCAGCGTAGCTACAGTAGATACCGAGCAGTTCTTC
CDR3aa: CASSVATVDTEQFF

v_gene: TRBV5-1
j_gene: TRBJ1-3
d_gene: TRBD1
CDR3nt: TGCGCCAGCAGCCCGGGACAGGGGGGAAACACCATATATTTT
CDR3aa: CASSPGQGGNTIYF

v_gene: TRBV5-1
j_gene: TRBJ1-2
d_gene: TRBD1
CDR3nt: TGCGCCAGCAGCGACGGACAGGGGGTCGTTTTTGGCTACACCTTC
CDR3aa: CASSDGQGVVFGYTF

v_gene: TRBV7-6
j_gene: TRBJ1-2
d_gene: -
CDR3nt: TGTGCCAGCAGCGAGACGACGACAGATCCCTATGGCTACACCTTC
CDR3aa: CASSETTTDPYGYTF

v_gene: TRBV4-3
j_gene: TRBJ2-2
d_gene: -
CDR3nt: TGCGCCAGCAGCCGGACTACTCGCGGGGAGCTGTTTTTT
CDR3aa: CASSRTTRGELFF

v_gene: TRBV30
j_gene: TRBJ2-2
d_gene: TRBD2
CDR3nt: TGTGCCGGGAGCCCACTAGCGGGGCACACCGGGGAGCTGTTTTTT
CDR3aa: CAGSPLAGHTGELFF

v_gene: TRBV29-1
j_gene: TRBJ2-7
d_gene: -
CDR3nt: TGCAGCGTTGAGGAGAGCCCCTACGAGCAGTACTTC
CDR3aa: CSVEESPYEQYF

v_gene: TRBV7-2
j_gene: TRBJ2-7
d_gene: -
CDR3nt: TGTGCCAGCAGCGAGAGGGTTAGCGGACGTCTTGACTCCTACGAGCAGTACTTC
CDR3aa: CASSERVSGRLDSYEQYF